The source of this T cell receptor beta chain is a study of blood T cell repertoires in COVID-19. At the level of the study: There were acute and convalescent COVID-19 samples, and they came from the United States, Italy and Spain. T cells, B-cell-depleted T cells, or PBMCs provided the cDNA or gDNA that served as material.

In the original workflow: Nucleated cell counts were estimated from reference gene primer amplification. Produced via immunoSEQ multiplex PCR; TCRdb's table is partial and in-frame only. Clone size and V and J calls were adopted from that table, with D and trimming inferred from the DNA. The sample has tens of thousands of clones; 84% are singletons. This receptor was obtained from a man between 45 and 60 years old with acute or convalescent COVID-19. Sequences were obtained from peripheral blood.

The CDR3 DNA follows: TGTGCCAGCAGTCTACCTGGAGGAGGGGGCTTATGGAGCAATCAGCCCCAGCATTTT. It encodes CASSLPGGGGLWSNQPQHF. This rearrangement joins TRBV2 to TRBJ1-5; 7 bases are shared with TRBD1. With 5 bases clipped from V and 1 base from J, the junction kept 17 bases outside the gene matches. CDR3 length equals 19 residues. The V gene's germline CDR1 is SNHLY and CDR2 FYNNEI.